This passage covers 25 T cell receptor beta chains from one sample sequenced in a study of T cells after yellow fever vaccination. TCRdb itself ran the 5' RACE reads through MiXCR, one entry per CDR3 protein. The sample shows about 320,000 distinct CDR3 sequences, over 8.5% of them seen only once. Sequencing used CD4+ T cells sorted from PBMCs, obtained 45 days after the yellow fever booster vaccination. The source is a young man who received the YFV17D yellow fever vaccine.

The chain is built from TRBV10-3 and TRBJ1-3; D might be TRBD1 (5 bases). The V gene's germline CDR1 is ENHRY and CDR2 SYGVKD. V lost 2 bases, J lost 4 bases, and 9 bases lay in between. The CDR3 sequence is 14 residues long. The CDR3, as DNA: TGTGCCATCAGTGAGGCAGGGTCCGGAAACACCATATATTTT. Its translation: CAISEAGSGNTIYF.

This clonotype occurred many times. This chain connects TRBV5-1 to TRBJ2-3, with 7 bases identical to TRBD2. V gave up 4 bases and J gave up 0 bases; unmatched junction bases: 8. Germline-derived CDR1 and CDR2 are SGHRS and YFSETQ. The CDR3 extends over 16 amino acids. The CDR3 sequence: CASSPPYSGSTDTQYF. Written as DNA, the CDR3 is TGCGCCAGCAGCCCCCCCTATAGCGGGAGCACAGATACGCAGTATTTT.

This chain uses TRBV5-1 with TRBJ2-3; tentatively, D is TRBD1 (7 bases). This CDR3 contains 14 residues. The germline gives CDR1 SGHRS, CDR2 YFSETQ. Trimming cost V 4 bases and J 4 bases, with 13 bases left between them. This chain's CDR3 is CASSPDREADTQYF. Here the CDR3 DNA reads TGCGCCAGCAGCCCTGACAGGGAGGCAGATACGCAGTATTTT. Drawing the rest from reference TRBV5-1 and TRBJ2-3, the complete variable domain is KAGVTQTPRYLIKTRGQQVTLSCSPISGHRSVSWYQQTPGQGLQFLFEYFSETQRNKGNFPGRFSGRQFSNSRSEMNVSTLELGDSALYLCASSPDREADTQYFGPGTRLTVL.

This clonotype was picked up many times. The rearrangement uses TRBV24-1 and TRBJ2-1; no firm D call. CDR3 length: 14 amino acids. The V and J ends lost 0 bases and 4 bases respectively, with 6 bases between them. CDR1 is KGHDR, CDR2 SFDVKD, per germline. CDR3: CATSDLGLYNEQFF. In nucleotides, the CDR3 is TGTGCCACCAGTGATTTGGGGCTTTACAATGAGCAGTTCTTC.

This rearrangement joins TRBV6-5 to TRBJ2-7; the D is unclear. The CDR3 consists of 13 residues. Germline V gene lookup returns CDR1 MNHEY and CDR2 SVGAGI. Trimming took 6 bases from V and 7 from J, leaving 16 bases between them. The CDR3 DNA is TGTGCCAGCAGCACCATGGGGTTAGGGGAGCAGTACTTC. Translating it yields CASSTMGLGEQYF.

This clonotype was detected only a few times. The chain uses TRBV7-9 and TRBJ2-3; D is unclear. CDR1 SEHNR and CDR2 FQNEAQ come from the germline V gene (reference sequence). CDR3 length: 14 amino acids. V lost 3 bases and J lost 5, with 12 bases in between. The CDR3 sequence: CASSFRGVGDTQYF. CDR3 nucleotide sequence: TGTGCCAGCAGCTTCCGTGGGGTTGGAGATACGCAGTATTTT.

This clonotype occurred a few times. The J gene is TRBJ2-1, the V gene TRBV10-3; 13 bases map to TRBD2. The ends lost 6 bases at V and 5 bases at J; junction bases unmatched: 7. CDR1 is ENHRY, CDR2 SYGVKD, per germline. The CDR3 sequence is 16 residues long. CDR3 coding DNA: TGTGCCATCAGCCTACGGACTAGCGGGGGCAACAATGAGCAGTTCTTC. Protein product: CAISLRTSGGNNEQFF.

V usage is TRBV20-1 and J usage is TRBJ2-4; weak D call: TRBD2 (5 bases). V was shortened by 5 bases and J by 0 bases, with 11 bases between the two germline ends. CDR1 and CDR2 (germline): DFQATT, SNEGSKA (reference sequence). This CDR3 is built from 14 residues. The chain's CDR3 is CSARTAGAKNIQYF. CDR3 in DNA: TGCAGTGCTCGGACGGCGGGAGCCAAAAACATTCAGTACTTC.

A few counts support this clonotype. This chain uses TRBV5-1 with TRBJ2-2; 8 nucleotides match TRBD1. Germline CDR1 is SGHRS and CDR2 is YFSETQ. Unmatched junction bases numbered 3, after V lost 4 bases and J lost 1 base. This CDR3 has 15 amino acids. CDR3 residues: CASSIGQGNTGELFF. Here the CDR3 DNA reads TGCGCCAGCAGCATAGGACAGGGGAACACCGGGGAGCTGTTTTTT.

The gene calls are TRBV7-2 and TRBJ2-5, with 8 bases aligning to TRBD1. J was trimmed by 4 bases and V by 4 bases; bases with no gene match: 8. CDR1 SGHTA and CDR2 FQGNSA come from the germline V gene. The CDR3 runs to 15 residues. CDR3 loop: CASSSNGQGGETQYF. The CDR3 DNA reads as TGTGCCAGCAGCTCTAACGGACAGGGCGGAGAGACCCAGTACTTC.

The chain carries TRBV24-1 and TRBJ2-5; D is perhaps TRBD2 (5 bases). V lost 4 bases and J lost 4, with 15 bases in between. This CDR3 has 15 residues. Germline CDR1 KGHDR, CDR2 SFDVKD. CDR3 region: CATSEGRIELETQYF. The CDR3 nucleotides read TGTGCCACCAGTGAGGGGAGAATTGAACTAGAGACCCAGTACTTC.

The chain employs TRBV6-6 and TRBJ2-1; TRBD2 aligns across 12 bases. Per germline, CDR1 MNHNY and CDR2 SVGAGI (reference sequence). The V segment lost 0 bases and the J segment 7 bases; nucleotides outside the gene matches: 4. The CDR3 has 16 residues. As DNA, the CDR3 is TGTGCCAGCAGTTACTCCTCTAGCGGGGGGGCGAATGAGCAGTTCTTC. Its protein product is CASSYSSSGGANEQFF.

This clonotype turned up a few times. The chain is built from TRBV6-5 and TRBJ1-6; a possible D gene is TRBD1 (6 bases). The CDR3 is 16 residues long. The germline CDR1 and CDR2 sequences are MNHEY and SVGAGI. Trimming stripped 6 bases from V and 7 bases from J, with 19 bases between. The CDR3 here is CASRPKPRGRNSPLHF. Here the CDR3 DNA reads TGTGCCAGCAGGCCGAAACCACGGGGGCGAAATTCACCCCTCCACTTT.

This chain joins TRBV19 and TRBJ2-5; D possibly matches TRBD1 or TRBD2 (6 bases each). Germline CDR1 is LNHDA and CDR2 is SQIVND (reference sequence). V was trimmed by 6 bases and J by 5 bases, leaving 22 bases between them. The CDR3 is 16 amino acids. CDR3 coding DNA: TGTGCCAGTAGCCCCGGTGGGGGGCCGGGATGGGAGACCCAGTACTTC. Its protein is CASSPGGGPGWETQYF.

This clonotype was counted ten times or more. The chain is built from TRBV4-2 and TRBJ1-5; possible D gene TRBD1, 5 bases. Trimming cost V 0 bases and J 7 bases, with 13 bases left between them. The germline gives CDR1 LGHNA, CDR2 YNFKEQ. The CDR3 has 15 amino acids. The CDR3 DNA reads TGTGCCAGCAGCCAAGATGGGGCGGCAAGGCAGCCCCAGCATTTT. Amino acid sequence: CASSQDGAARQPQHF.

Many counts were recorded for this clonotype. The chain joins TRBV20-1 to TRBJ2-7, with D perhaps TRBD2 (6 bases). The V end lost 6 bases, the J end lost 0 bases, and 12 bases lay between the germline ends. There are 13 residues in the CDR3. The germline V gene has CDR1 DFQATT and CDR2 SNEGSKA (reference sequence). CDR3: CSARRGSSYEQYF. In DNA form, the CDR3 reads TGCAGTGCCCGACGGGGGAGCTCCTACGAGCAGTACTTC.

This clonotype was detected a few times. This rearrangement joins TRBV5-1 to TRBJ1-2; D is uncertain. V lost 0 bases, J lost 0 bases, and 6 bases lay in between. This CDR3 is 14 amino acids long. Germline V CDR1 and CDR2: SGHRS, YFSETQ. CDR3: CASSLDTSNYGYTF. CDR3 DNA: TGCGCCAGCAGCTTGGACACATCTAACTATGGCTACACCTTC.

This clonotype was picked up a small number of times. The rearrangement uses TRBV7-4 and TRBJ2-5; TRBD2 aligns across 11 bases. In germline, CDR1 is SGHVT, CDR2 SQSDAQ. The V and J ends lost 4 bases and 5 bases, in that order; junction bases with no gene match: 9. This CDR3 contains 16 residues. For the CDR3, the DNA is TGTGCCAGCAGCTCACCTAGCGGGGGGCGACACGAGACCCAGTACTTC. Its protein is CASSSPSGGRHETQYF.

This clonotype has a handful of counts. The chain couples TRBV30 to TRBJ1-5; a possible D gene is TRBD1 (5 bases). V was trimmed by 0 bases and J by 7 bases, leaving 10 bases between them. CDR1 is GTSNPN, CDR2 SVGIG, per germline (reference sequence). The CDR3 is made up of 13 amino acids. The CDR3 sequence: CAWSVRDGQPQHF. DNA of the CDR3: TGTGCCTGGAGTGTACGGGACGGCCAGCCCCAGCATTTT.

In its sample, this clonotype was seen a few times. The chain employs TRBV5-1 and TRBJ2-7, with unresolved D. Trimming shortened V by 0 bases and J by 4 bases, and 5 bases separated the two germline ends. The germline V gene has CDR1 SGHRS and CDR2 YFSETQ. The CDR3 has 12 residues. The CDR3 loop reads CASSLGIYEQYV. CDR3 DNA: TGCGCCAGCAGCTTGGGGATTTACGAGCAGTACGTC.

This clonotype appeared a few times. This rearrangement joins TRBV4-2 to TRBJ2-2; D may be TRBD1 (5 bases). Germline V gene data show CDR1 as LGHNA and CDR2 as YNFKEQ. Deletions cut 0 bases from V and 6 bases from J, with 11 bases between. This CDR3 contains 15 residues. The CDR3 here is CASSQDFSGSGELFF. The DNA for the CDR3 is TGTGCCAGCAGCCAAGATTTTTCAGGGTCCGGGGAGCTGTTTTTT.

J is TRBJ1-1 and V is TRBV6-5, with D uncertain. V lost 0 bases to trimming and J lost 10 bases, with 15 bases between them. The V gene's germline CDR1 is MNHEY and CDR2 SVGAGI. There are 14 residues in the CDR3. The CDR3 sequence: CASSYSRRAALAFF. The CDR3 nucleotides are TGTGCCAGCAGTTACTCGCGTCGCGCGGCCCTAGCTTTCTTT.

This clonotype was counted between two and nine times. The CDR3 region has the DNA TGTGCCAGCAGCCAACTAGCGGGGGGGGCGACCCACAATGAGCAGTTCTTC. Residues: CASSQLAGGATHNEQFF. The chain carries TRBV3-1 and TRBJ2-1; 12 bases agree with TRBD2. Germline loops: CDR1 LGHDT, CDR2 YNNKEL (reference sequence). This CDR3 spans 17 amino acids. J lost 5 bases, V lost 2 bases, and 7 bases had no gene match.

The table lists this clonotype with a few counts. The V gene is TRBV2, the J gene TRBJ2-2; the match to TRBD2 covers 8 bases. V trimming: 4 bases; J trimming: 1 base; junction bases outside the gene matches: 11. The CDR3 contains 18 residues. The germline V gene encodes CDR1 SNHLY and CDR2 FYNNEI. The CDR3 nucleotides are TGTGCCAGCAGTGCCTCCGTCGGGGCGGGGGGGAACACCGGGGAGCTGTTTTTT. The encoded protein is CASSASVGAGGNTGELFF.

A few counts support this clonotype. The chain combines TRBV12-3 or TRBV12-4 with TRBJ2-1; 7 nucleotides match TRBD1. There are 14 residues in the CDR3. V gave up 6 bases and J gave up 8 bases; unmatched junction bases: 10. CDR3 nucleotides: TGTGCCAGCAGAACAGGGGTTGGTATGGATGAGCAGTTCTTC. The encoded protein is CASRTGVGMDEQFF.